This T cell receptor beta chain was sequenced for a study of CD8+ T cells in alopecia areata. Study background: The authors scored treated patients' severity by affected scalp percentage.

Sequencing relied on a cDNA template that was reverse transcribed from extracted RNA. Sequenced by immunoSEQ multiplex PCR; TCRdb stores in-frame clones only, minus some. The data show more than 140,000 clones, about 85% seen once. Trimming removed 9 bases from V and 3 bases from J; junction bases left unmatched: 9. The germline V gene encodes CDR1 SGHNT and CDR2 YYREEE (reference sequence). The CDR3 has 14 amino acids. Study-level points and caveats: An increase in clonality over normal scalp was evident in lesional scalp, especially alopecia totalis/universalis. Because of a solitary nonresponder, the connection of baseline CD8+ expansion to response stays uncertain.

Treatment given: oral pan-JAK inhibitor, 5-10 mg twice daily. Peripheral blood samples and lesional scalp punch biopsies were obtained from alopecia areata patients. As for this clone: Its antigen is not known.

The receptor comes from a human donor with alopecia areata. V is TRBV5-4 and J is TRBJ2-3; 8 positions agree with TRBD1. This sample comprised CD8+ T cells sorted from blood, obtained at week 4, from a patient treated with tofacitinib. This CDR3 reads CAIRRQGRTDTQYF. CDR3 sequence (DNA): TGTGCCATCAGAAGACAGGGGAGGACAGATACGCAGTATTTT.